Here is one T cell receptor beta chain with its context. It was with a sample-barcoded 5' primer and a J-beta primer mix that a second PCR of roughly 7 to 11 cycles was run. A single record per CDR3 protein comes from TCRdb applying MiXCR to the 5' RACE reads. The table includes about 1.5 million distinct CDR3 sequences, approximately 39% detected once. Per germline, CDR1 MNHNS and CDR2 SASEGT. The germline V and J ends were trimmed by 7 bases and 4 bases, with 14 bases remaining between them. The CDR3 is 15 residues long. This specimen belongs to a study of blood T cells in healthy people across ages.

The clonotype comes from a woman aged 18-29 years in good health. The sequencing sample was made of blood. This chain links TRBV6-1 with TRBJ1-6; perhaps TRBD1 as D (5 bases). The CDR3 nucleotides are TGTGCCAGCAATCCCGGGGGAACGTATAATTCACCCCTCCACTTT. Protein: CASNPGGTYNSPLHF.